These 32 T cell receptor beta chains came from one sample sequenced in a study of cytomegalovirus exposure and HLA in healthy donors (dated by TCRdb to 2016 to 2017). The library came from the immunoSEQ multiplex PCR assay. For the multiplex PCR, a mixture combining 60 forward primers for TCR Vbeta segments and 13 reverse primers for TCR Jbeta segments was used. TCRdb took this table from immuneACCESS and kept in-frame rearrangements with V and J called. Such tables lack part of the clones; where checked against another copy, unresolved V genes explain under half of the gap, and the rest is unexplained. Within this sample are more than 140,000 clones, with 64% of them counted one time only. The ten largest clonotypes hold about 2.9% of the sample. The source material was PBMCs. The receptors were sampled from a woman under 40 in good health and CMV-seropositive.

This clone showed up just once. The chain couples TRBV5-4 to TRBJ1-2; D might be TRBD1 (6 bases). The CDR3 spans 14 residues. V lost 1 base and J 3 bases, leaving 10 bases between the germline ends. Per the germline V gene, CDR1 is SGHNT and CDR2 is YYREEE (reference sequence). The CDR3 reads CASSLTGNYYGYTF. DNA of the CDR3: TGTGCCAGCAGCTTGACAGGGAACTACTATGGCTACACCTTC.

This clone has a handful of counts. The CDR3 nucleotides read TGTGCCAGCTGGGAACAGGGGGCGCACGGCTACACCTTC. This encodes CASWEQGAHGYTF. This chain joins TRBV6-1 and TRBJ1-2; TRBD1 aligns across 9 bases. With 8 bases clipped from V and 8 bases from J, the junction kept 9 bases outside the gene matches. CDR3 length: 13 residues. Germline V lookup: CDR1 MNHNS, CDR2 SASEGT.

The chain has TRBV28 and TRBJ2-7, with 10 nucleotides matching TRBD1. This CDR3 is built from 16 residues. Looked up from germline, CDR1 is MDHEN and CDR2 is SYDVKM. Trimming removed 2 bases from V and 7 bases from J; junction bases left unmatched: 11. The CDR3 DNA reads as TGTGCCAGCAGTTTAGGGTGGGGACAGGGGCTTGGTGAGCAGTACTTC. It yields the protein CASSLGWGQGLGEQYF.

The chain carries TRBV6-1 and TRBJ1-5, with D possibly TRBD1 on 6 matching bases. Germline CDR1 is MNHNS and CDR2 is SASEGT. Trimming removed 3 bases from V and 9 bases from J, with 18 bases in between. This CDR3 comprises 15 residues. This chain's CDR3 is CASSEDPGHIRPQHF. The CDR3 bases are TGTGCCAGCAGTGAGGATCCGGGACATATTAGGCCCCAGCATTTT.

The sample holds a few counts of this clone. The chain couples TRBV7-3 to TRBJ2-1; TRBD2 matches at 8 bases. Germline assignment: CDR1 SGHTA and CDR2 FQGTGA. The CDR3 spans 15 residues. After removal of 1 base from V and 8 bases from J, the junction contained 7 bases not matched to a gene. This chain's CDR3 is CASSLRLAPMDEQFF. The DNA for the CDR3 is TGTGCCAGCAGCTTAAGACTAGCGCCAATGGATGAGCAGTTCTTC.

In its sample, this clone was seen a few times. The chain recombines TRBV28 with TRBJ1-2; tentative D call: TRBD1 (5 bases). This CDR3 is built from 14 residues. The germline CDR1 and CDR2 sequences are MDHEN and SYDVKM. V was pared by 6 bases and J by 4 bases, with 15 bases between. The CDR3 coding sequence is TGTGCCAGCAGCTTGGTAGACAGAACCTATGGCTACACCTTC. It codes for CASSLVDRTYGYTF.

The V gene is TRBV18, the J gene TRBJ2-7; D may be TRBD1 (5 bases). Germline V gene sequence: CDR1 KGHSH, CDR2 LQKENI. Trimming stripped 3 bases from V and 5 bases from J, with 11 bases between. This CDR3 has 13 residues. CDR3 residues: CASSPQGSHEQYF. The DNA of the CDR3 is TGTGCCAGCTCACCGCAGGGTTCCCACGAGCAGTACTTC.

The rearrangement links TRBV7-3 to TRBJ2-7; 8 positions match TRBD1. The CDR3 length is 14 residues. Looked up from germline, CDR1 is SGHTA and CDR2 is FQGTGA. V was clipped by 5 bases and J by 1 base; unmatched bases: 4. CDR3 nucleotide sequence: TGTGCCAGCAGCCCGACAGGGGAGTCCTACGAGCAGTACTTC. Translation: CASSPTGESYEQYF. The full variable domain, with the rest looked up from reference TRBV7-3 and TRBJ2-7, is GAGVSQTPSNKVTEKGKYVELRCDPISGHTALYWYRQSLGQGPEFLIYFQGTGAADDSGLPNDRFFAVRPEGSVSTLKIQRTERGDSAVYLCASSPTGESYEQYFGPGTRLTVT.

V and J are TRBV11-2 and TRBJ2-5, with TRBD2 identical over 7 bases. Per the germline V gene, CDR1 is SGHAT and CDR2 is FQNNGV. V shed 3 bases, J shed 5 bases, and the junction held 9 bases outside the gene matches. This CDR3 spans 15 amino acids. CDR3 in DNA: TGTGCCAGCAGCTTTGTGGGAGGGGTCGGGGAGACCCAGTACTTC. Protein sequence: CASSFVGGVGETQYF.

This clone was picked up a small number of times. The chain links TRBV7-2 to TRBJ1-2; 7 bases are a match to TRBD1. Germline V CDR1 and CDR2: SGHTA, FQGNSA. CDR3 length: 15 residues. The trim removed 2 bases at V and 4 bases at J, leaving 7 bases unmatched. The CDR3 loop is CASSLTGQDFYGYTF. Written as DNA, the CDR3 is TGTGCCAGCAGCTTAACCGGACAGGATTTCTATGGCTACACCTTC.

This rearrangement joins TRBV5-1 to TRBJ2-1; D uncertain. Germline CDR1 is SGHRS and CDR2 is YFSETQ. This CDR3 is built from 18 residues. V was cut by 4 bases and J by 0 bases, with 20 bases left in between. The CDR3 nucleotides are TGCGCCAGCAGCCTGTTGGTTGGCTACGACTCCTCCTACAATGAGCAGTTCTTC. Protein: CASSLLVGYDSSYNEQFF.

The chain joins TRBV5-1 to TRBJ2-2; D not resolved. Germline CDR1 reads SGHRS; CDR2 reads YFSETQ. The CDR3 spans 14 residues. V was pared by 3 bases and J by 8 bases, with 14 bases between. The CDR3 bases are TGCGCCAGCAGCTCCCAGTCAGAATTTGGGGAGCTGTTTTTT. This encodes CASSSQSEFGELFF.

This chain links TRBV6-4 with TRBJ1-6; maybe TRBD1 (6 bases). The CDR3 runs to 14 residues. Per germline, CDR1 MRHNA and CDR2 SNTAGT. The V end was cut by 7 bases, the J end by 10 bases, with 17 bases between. The DNA of the CDR3 is TGTGCCAGCAAGGGCGCAGGGGAGAGGTCACCCCTCCACTTT. It codes for CASKGAGERSPLHF.

J is TRBJ1-2 and V is TRBV5-4; the D is unclear. V lost 0 bases to trimming and J lost 7 bases, with 13 bases between them. Germline V lookup: CDR1 SGHNT, CDR2 YYREEE (reference sequence). CDR3 length: 14 residues. This chain's CDR3 is CASSLASGFGGYTF. In nucleotides, the CDR3 is TGTGCCAGCAGCTTGGCCTCGGGGTTCGGTGGCTACACCTTC. The full variable domain, completed using reference TRBV5-4 and TRBJ1-2, is ETGVTQSPTHLIKTRGQQVTLRCSSQSGHNTVSWYQQALGQGPQFIFQYYREEENGRGNFPPRFSGLQFPNYSSELNVNALELDDSALYLCASSLASGFGGYTFGSGTRLTVV.

In nucleotides, the CDR3 is TGTGCCAGCAGCTTAGCGGCGCCTAGCGGGAGCAACGAGCAGTACTTC. Protein sequence: CASSLAAPSGSNEQYF. The rearrangement joins TRBV7-9 to TRBJ2-7, with 10 bases aligning to TRBD2. This CDR3 contains 16 residues. Germline V gene lookup returns CDR1 SEHNR and CDR2 FQNEAQ (reference sequence). Unmatched junction bases numbered 7, after V lost 0 bases and J lost 5 bases.

The J gene is TRBJ2-5, the V gene TRBV9; 10 bases are shared with TRBD1. The CDR3 spans 16 residues. The V and J ends lost 4 bases and 4 bases, in that order; junction bases with no gene match: 10. Germline CDR1 SGDLS, CDR2 YYNGEE. DNA of the CDR3: TGTGCCAGCAGCTACTCCGGGACAGGGGAAGGAGAGACCCAGTACTTC. Translated, it gives CASSYSGTGEGETQYF.

The J gene is TRBJ1-5, the V gene TRBV29-1, with unresolved D. CDR3 length equals 13 residues. V was shortened by 4 bases and J by 9 bases, with 16 bases between the two germline ends. Germline V gene sequence: CDR1 SQVTM, CDR2 ANQGSEA. The CDR3 DNA follows: TGCAGCGTTGTAGATTCGCGAGTCGGGCCCCAGCATTTT. This gives the protein CSVVDSRVGPQHF.

This sequence joins TRBV6-4 and TRBJ2-3; a possible D gene is TRBD2 (6 bases). Trimming took 5 bases from V and 5 from J, leaving 11 bases between them. CDR1 and CDR2 (germline): MRHNA, SNTAGT. There are 13 residues in the CDR3. In DNA form, the CDR3 reads TGTGCCAGCAGTCGGCGGGAAGGAGATACGCAGTATTTT. Translating it yields CASSRREGDTQYF.

The V gene is TRBV5-1, the J gene TRBJ2-1, with 11 bases fitting TRBD2. Germline lookup yields CDR1 SGHRS and CDR2 YFSETQ. There are 14 residues in the CDR3. The junction had 6 bases not matched to a gene; V was cut back by 4 bases and J by 9 bases. CDR3: CASSPGLAEGEQFF. The CDR3 DNA reads TGCGCCAGCAGCCCGGGACTAGCGGAAGGTGAGCAGTTCTTC.

The chain uses TRBV6-6 and TRBJ1-2; D not resolved. V shed 8 bases and J shed 3 bases, with 16 bases lying between them. CDR1 MNHNY and CDR2 SVGAGI come from the germline V gene (reference sequence). This CDR3 comprises 14 residues. CDR3 amino acids: CASAGRTGYYGYTF. CDR3 sequence (DNA): TGTGCCAGCGCCGGCCGGACGGGATACTATGGCTACACCTTC.

The rearrangement links TRBV6-5 to TRBJ2-7; tentatively, D is TRBD1 (6 bases). This CDR3 is 16 amino acids long. Germline values: CDR1 MNHEY, CDR2 SVGAGI. V gave up 2 bases and J gave up 0 bases, with 14 bases separating them. The CDR3 is CASSYPRGPSSYEQYF. DNA for the CDR3: TGTGCCAGCAGTTACCCCAGGGGCCCGAGCTCCTACGAGCAGTACTTC.

This clone has more than one count but fewer than ten. The chain recombines TRBV6-5 with TRBJ2-3; 10 bases map to TRBD2. The CDR3 extends over 16 amino acids. CDR1 and CDR2 from the germline V gene are MNHEY and SVGAGI. V trimming: 3 bases; J trimming: 1 base; junction bases outside the gene matches: 4. CDR3 DNA: TGTGCCAGCAGTTATACCGGGACTAGCGGCACAGATACGCAGTATTTT. Amino acids: CASSYTGTSGTDTQYF.

There are a few counts of this clone. The chain employs TRBV4-2 and TRBJ1-1; no clear D gene. CDR3 size: 13 residues. CDR1 and CDR2 (germline): LGHNA, YNFKEQ. Trimming removed 0 bases at V and 11 bases at J, with 13 bases between. The CDR3 DNA reads as TGTGCCAGCAGCCAAGAGAGGTTACATATGGCTTTCTTT. This encodes CASSQERLHMAFF.

The chain has TRBV28 and TRBJ2-3, with D unclear. The CDR3 consists of 11 residues. The V end lost 10 bases, the J end lost 2 bases, and 7 bases lay between the germline ends. Germline V CDR1 and CDR2: MDHEN, SYDVKM. The CDR3 here is CATSPTDTQYF. The CDR3 DNA sequence: TGTGCCACCTCCCCCACAGATACGCAGTATTTT.

The chain employs TRBV25-1 and TRBJ2-5, with TRBD2 identical over 8 bases. Trimming took 8 bases from V and 2 from J; bases not matched to a gene: 10. The CDR3 runs 15 residues. CDR1 and CDR2 from the germline V gene are MGHDK and SYGVNS. CDR3 region: CASALLAGPQETQYF. The CDR3 DNA is TGTGCCAGCGCTTTGCTAGCGGGTCCACAAGAGACCCAGTACTTC.

The chain recombines TRBV14 with TRBJ2-3, with D possibly TRBD2 on 5 matching bases. The germline V gene has CDR1 SGHDN and CDR2 FVKESK. The CDR3 has 14 amino acids. The V gene lost 1 base and the J gene lost 4 bases, with 9 bases spanning the gap. CDR3: CASSQAAGPDTQYF. Written as DNA, the CDR3 is TGTGCCAGCAGCCAAGCGGCGGGTCCAGATACGCAGTATTTT.

J is TRBJ2-7 and V is TRBV13; D might be TRBD2 (6 bases). The germline V gene encodes CDR1 PRHDT and CDR2 FYEKMQ (reference sequence). The V and J ends lost 2 bases and 0 bases respectively, with 14 bases between them. The CDR3 spans 16 residues. CDR3 region: CASSLKERAYSYEQYF. The DNA for the CDR3 is TGTGCCAGCAGCTTAAAGGAGCGGGCCTACTCCTACGAGCAGTACTTC. Full variable domain (rest looked up from reference TRBV13 and TRBJ2-7): AAGVIQSPRHLIKEKRETATLKCYPIPRHDTVYWYQQGPGQDPQFLISFYEKMQSDKGSIPDRFSAQQFSDYHSELNMSSLELGDSALYFCASSLKERAYSYEQYFGPGTRLTVT.

This clone was seen only a few times. CDR3 sequence reads: CAWRRTGGWETQYF. CDR3 nucleotides: TGTGCCTGGAGGAGGACAGGGGGCTGGGAGACCCAGTACTTC. V gene TRBV30 combines with J gene TRBJ2-5; 11 bases match TRBD1. The CDR3 covers 14 residues. Germline lookup yields CDR1 GTSNPN and CDR2 SVGIG (reference sequence). Losses at the gene ends were 3 bases for V and 5 bases for J; bases not matched to a gene: 5. Complete variable domain (other parts from reference TRBV30 and TRBJ2-5): SQTIHQWPATLVQPVGSPLSLECTVEGTSNPNLYWYRQAAGRGLQLLFYSVGIGQISSEVPQNLSASRPQDRQFILSSKKLLLSDSGFYLCAWRRTGGWETQYFGPGTRLLVL.

V and J are TRBV7-9 and TRBJ2-7; D remains unclear. Germline-derived CDR1 and CDR2 are SEHNR and FQNEAQ (reference sequence). There are 19 residues in the CDR3. V was pared by 1 base and J by 0 bases, with 22 bases between. CDR3 residues: CASSLDQWAATRFSYEQYF. DNA of the CDR3: TGTGCCAGCAGCTTAGATCAGTGGGCCGCTACACGGTTCTCCTACGAGCAGTACTTC. Full variable domain (outside the CDR3, taken from reference TRBV7-9 and TRBJ2-7): DTGVSQNPRHKITKRGQNVTFRCDPISEHNRLYWYRQTLGQGPEFLTYFQNEAQLEKSRLLSDRFSAERPKGSFSTLEIQRTEQGDSAMYLCASSLDQWAATRFSYEQYFGPGTRLTVT.

A single count supports this clone. The chain combines TRBV27 with TRBJ1-1, with D unresolved. The CDR3 has 15 residues. The V end was cut by 3 bases, the J end by 7 bases, with 18 bases between. Germline V lookup: CDR1 MNHEY, CDR2 SMNVEV (reference sequence). Here the CDR3 DNA reads TGTGCCAGCAGTTTCTACTCCTCCGGGGTTGGTGAAGCTTTCTTT. Translated, it gives CASSFYSSGVGEAFF.

This clone was detected a few times. This CDR3 is CASSLDPGLGAFF. DNA for the CDR3: TGTGCCAGCAGCTTAGACCCGGGATTGGGTGCTTTCTTT. V usage is TRBV13 and J usage is TRBJ1-1; no clear D gene. Germline V gene lookup returns CDR1 PRHDT and CDR2 FYEKMQ (reference sequence). This CDR3 has 13 residues. The germline V and J ends were trimmed by 1 base and 11 bases, with 14 bases remaining between them.

The CDR3 bases are TGTGCCAGCAGGCTGGCCCAGAACACTGAAGCTTTCTTT. This gives the protein CASRLAQNTEAFF. The rearrangement links TRBV6-6 to TRBJ1-1; D is uncertain. Between the trimmed V and J ends, which lost 6 bases and 1 base, there was a span of 9 bases. In germline, CDR1 is MNHNY, CDR2 SVGAGI (reference sequence). CDR3 length: 13 amino acids.